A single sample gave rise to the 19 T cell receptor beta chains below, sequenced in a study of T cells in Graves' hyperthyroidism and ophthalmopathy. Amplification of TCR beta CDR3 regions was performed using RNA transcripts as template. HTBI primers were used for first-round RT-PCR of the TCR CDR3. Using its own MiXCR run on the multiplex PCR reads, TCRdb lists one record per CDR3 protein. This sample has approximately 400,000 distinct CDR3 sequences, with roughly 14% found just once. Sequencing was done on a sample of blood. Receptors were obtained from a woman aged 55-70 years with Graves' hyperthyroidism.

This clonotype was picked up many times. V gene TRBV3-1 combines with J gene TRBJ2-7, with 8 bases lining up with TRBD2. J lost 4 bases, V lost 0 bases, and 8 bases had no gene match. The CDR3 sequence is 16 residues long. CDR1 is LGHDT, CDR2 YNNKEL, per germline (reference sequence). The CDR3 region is CASSQDLIAGSYEQYF. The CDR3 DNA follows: TGTGCCAGCAGCCAAGATTTAATAGCGGGATCATACGAGCAGTACTTC.

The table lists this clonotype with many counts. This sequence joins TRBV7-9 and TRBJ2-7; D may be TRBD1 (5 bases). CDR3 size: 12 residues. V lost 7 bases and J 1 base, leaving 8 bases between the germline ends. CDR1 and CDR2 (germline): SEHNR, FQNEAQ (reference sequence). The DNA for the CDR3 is TGTGCCAGCACCCAGGGATCCTACGAGCAGTACTTC. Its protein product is CASTQGSYEQYF.

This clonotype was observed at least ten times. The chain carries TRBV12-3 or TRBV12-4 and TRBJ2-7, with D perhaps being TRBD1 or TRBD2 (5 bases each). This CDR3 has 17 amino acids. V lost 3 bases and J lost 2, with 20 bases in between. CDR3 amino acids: CASSFYGASGSPYEQYF. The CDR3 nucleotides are TGTGCCAGCAGTTTCTACGGTGCGTCAGGGAGCCCCTACGAGCAGTACTTC.

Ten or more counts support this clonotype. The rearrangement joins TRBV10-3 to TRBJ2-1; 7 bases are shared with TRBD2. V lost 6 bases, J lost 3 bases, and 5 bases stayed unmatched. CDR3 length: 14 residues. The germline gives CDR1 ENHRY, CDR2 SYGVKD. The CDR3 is CAIRPAGIYNEQFF. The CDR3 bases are TGTGCCATCAGACCAGCGGGGATCTACAATGAGCAGTTCTTC.

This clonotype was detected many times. The CDR3 sequence: CASSPGLAGGYEQYF. In DNA, the CDR3 is TGTGCCAGCAGCCCCGGACTAGCGGGAGGGTACGAGCAGTACTTC. The chain carries TRBV3-1 and TRBJ2-7, with TRBD2 matching 15 bases. CDR1 is LGHDT, CDR2 YNNKEL, per germline (reference sequence). The length of the CDR3 is 15 residues. Trimming at V came to 4 bases and at J to 4 bases, leaving 2 bases not matched to a gene.

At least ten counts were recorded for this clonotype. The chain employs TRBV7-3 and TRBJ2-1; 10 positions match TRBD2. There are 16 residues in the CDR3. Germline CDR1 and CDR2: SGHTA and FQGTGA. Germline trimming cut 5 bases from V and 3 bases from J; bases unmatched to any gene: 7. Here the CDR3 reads CASSPGLADLYNEQFF. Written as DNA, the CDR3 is TGTGCCAGCAGCCCAGGACTAGCGGACCTCTACAATGAGCAGTTCTTC. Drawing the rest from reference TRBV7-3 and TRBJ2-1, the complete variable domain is GAGVSQTPSNKVTEKGKYVELRCDPISGHTALYWYRQSLGQGPEFLIYFQGTGAADDSGLPNDRFFAVRPEGSVSTLKIQRTERGDSAVYLCASSPGLADLYNEQFFGPGTRLTVL.

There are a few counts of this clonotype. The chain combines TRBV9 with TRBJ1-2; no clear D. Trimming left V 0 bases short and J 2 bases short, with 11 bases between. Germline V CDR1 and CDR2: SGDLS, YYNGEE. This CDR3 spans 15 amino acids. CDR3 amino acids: CASSVGPNFNYGYTF. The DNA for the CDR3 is TGTGCCAGCAGCGTAGGACCGAACTTCAACTATGGCTACACCTTC.

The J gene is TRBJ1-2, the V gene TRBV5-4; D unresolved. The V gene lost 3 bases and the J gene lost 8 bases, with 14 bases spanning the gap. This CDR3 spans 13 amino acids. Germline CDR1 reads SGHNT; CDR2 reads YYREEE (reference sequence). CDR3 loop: CASSSSGSRGYTF. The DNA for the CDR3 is TGTGCCAGCAGCTCCTCAGGCTCTCGGGGCTACACCTTC. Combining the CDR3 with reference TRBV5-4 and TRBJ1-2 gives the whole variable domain ETGVTQSPTHLIKTRGQQVTLRCSSQSGHNTVSWYQQALGQGPQFIFQYYREEENGRGNFPPRFSGLQFPNYSSELNVNALELDDSALYLCASSSSGSRGYTFGSGTRLTVV.

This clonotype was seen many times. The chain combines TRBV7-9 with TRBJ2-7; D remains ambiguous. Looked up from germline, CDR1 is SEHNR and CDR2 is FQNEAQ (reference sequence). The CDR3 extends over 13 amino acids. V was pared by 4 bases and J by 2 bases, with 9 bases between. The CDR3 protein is CASSSPATYEQYF. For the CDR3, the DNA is TGTGCCAGCAGCTCGCCCGCCACCTACGAGCAGTACTTC.

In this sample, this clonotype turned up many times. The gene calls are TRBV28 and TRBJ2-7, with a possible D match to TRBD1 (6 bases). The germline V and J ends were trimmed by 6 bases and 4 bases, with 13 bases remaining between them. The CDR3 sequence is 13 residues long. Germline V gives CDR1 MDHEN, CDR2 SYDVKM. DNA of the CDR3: TGTGCCAGCAGACAGGGAAATACTTACGAGCAGTACTTC. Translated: CASRQGNTYEQYF.

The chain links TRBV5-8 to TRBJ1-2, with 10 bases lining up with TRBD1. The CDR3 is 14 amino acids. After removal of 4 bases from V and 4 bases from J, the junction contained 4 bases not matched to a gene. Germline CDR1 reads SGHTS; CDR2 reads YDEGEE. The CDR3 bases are TGTGCCAGCAGCCCGGGACAGGGGACCTATGGCTACACCTTC. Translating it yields CASSPGQGTYGYTF.

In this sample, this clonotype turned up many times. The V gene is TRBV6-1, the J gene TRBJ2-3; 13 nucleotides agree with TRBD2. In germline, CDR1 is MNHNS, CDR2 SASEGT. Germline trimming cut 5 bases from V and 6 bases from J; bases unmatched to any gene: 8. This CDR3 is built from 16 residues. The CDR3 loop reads CASSNTGLAGVDTQYF. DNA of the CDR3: TGTGCCAGCAGTAATACCGGACTAGCGGGAGTGGATACGCAGTATTTT.

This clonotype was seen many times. The DNA of the CDR3 is TGTGCCAGCAGCTTAAGCTCAAATTTGGGAGAGACCCAGTACTTC. Protein: CASSLSSNLGETQYF. The chain links TRBV5-4 to TRBJ2-5, with D unclear. Trimming cost V 2 bases and J 4 bases, with 15 bases left between them. The CDR3 runs to 15 residues. Germline assignment: CDR1 SGHNT and CDR2 YYREEE (reference sequence).

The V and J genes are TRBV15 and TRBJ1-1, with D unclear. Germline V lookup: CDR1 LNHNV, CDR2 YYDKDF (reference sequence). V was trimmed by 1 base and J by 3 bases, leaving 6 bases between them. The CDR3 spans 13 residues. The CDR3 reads CATSRGRDTEAFF. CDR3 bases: TGTGCCACCAGCAGAGGCCGGGACACTGAAGCTTTCTTT.

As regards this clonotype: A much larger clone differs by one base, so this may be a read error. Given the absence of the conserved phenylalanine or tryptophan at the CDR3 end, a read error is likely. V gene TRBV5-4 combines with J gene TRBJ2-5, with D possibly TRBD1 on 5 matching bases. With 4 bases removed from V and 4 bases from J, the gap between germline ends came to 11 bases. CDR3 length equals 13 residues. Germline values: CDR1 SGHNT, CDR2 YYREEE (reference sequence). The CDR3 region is CASSREGVETQYS. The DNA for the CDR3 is TGTGCCAGCAGCCGCGAAGGGGTAGAGACCCAGTACTCC.

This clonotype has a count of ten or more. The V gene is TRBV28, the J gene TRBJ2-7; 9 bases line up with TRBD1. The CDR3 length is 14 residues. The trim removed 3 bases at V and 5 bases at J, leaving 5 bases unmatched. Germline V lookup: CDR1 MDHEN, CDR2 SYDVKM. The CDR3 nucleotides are TGTGCCAGCAGTTTCGGGGACAGGGTGAACGAGCAGTACTTC. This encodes CASSFGDRVNEQYF.

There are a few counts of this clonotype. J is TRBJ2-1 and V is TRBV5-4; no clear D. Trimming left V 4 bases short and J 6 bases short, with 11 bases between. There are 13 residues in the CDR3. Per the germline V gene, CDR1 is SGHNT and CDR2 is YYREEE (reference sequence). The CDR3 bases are TGTGCCAGCAGCGTACCAGGATTCAATGAGCAGTTCTTC. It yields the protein CASSVPGFNEQFF.

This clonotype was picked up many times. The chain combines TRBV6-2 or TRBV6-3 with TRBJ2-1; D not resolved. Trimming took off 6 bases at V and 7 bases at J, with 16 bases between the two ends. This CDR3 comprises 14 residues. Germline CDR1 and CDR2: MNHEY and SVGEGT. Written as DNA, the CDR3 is TGTGCCAGCAGAACCCCAGCTCTGTTGAATGAGCAGTTCTTC. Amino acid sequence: CASRTPALLNEQFF.

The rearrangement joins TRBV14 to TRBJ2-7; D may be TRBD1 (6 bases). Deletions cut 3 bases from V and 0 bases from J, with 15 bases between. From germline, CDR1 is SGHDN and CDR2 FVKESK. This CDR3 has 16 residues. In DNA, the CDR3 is TGTGCCAGCAGCCAGGCCGACAGGCACTTCTCCTACGAGCAGTACTTC. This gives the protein CASSQADRHFSYEQYF.